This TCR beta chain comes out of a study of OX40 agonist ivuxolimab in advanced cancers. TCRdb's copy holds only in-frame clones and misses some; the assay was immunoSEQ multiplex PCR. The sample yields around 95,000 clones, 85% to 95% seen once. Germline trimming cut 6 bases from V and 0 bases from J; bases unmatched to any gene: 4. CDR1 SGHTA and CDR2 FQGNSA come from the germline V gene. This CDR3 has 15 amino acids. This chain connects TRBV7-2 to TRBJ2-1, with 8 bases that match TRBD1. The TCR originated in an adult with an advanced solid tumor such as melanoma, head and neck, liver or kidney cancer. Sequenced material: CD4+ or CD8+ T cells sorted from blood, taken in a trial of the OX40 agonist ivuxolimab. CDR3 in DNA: TGTGCCAGCAGTTCCGACAGGGGCTCCTACAATGAGCAGTTCTTC. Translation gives CASSSDRGSYNEQFF.